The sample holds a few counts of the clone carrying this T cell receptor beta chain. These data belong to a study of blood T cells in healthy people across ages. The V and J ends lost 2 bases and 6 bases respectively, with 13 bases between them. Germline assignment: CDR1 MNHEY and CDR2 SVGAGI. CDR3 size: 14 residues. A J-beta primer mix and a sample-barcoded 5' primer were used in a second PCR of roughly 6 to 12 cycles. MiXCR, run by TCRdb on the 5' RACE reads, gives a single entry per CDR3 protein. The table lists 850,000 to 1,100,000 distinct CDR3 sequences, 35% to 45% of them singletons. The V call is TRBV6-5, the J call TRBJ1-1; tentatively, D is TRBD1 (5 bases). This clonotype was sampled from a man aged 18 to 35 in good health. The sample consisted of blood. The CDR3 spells CASSYSGGRAEAFF. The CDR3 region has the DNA TGTGCCAGCAGTTACAGTGGGGGGAGGGCTGAAGCTTTCTTT.